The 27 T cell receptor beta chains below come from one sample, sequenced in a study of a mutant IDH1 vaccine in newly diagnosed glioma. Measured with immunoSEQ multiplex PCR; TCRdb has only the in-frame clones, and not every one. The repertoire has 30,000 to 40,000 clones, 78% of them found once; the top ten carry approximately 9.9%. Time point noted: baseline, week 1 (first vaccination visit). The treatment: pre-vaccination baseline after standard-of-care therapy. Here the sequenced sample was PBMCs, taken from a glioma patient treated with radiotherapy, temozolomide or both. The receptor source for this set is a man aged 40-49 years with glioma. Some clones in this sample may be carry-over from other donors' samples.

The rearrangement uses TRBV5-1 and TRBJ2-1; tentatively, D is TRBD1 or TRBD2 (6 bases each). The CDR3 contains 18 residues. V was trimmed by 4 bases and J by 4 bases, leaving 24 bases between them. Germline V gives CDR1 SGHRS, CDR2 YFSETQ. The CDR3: CASSTIGGHGLEYNEQFF. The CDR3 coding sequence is TGCGCCAGCAGCACGATCGGGGGACACGGATTAGAATACAATGAGCAGTTCTTC. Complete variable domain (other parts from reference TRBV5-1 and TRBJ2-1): KAGVTQTPRYLIKTRGQQVTLSCSPISGHRSVSWYQQTPGQGLQFLFEYFSETQRNKGNFPGRFSGRQFSNSRSEMNVSTLELGDSALYLCASSTIGGHGLEYNEQFFGPGTRLTVL.

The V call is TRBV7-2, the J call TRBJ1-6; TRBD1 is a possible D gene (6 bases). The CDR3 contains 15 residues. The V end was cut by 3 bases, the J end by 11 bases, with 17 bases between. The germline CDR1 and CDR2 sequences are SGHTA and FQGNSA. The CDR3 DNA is TGTGCCAGCAGCTTGGGGCTACAGGGCTCCCCACCCCTCCACTTT. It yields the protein CASSLGLQGSPPLHF.

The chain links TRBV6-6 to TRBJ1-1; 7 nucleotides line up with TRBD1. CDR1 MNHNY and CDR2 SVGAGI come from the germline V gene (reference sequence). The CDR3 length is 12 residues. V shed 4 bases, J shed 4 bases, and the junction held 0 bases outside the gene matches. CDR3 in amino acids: CASSSGGTEAFF. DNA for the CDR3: TGTGCCAGCAGTTCAGGGGGCACTGAAGCTTTCTTT.

The CDR3 loop is CASSLGMGQGSTEQYF. The CDR3, as DNA: TGTGCCAGCAGCTTAGGGATGGGACAGGGGTCCACCGAGCAGTACTTC. The gene calls are TRBV9 and TRBJ2-7, with TRBD1 identical over 10 bases. V was pared by 4 bases and J by 6 bases, with 13 bases of the junction left unmatched. Germline loops: CDR1 SGDLS, CDR2 YYNGEE. The CDR3 consists of 16 residues. Full variable domain (remainder filled in from reference TRBV9 and TRBJ2-7): DSGVTQTPKHLITATGQRVTLRCSPRSGDLSVYWYQQSLDQGLQFLIQYYNGEERAKGNILERFSAQQFPDLHSELNLSSLELGDSALYFCASSLGMGQGSTEQYFGPGTRLTVT.

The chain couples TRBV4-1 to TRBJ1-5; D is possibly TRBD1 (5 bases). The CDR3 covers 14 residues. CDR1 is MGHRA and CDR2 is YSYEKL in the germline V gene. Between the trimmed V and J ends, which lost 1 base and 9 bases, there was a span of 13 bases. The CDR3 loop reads CASSQVRGEGPQHF. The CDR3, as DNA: TGCGCCAGCAGCCAAGTTAGAGGGGAAGGGCCCCAGCATTTT.

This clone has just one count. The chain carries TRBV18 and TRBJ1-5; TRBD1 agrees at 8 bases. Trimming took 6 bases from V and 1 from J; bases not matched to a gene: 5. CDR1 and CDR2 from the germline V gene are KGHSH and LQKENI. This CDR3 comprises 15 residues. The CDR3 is CASSGQGASNQPQHF. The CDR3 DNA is TGTGCCAGCTCGGGCCAGGGGGCGAGCAATCAGCCCCAGCATTTT.

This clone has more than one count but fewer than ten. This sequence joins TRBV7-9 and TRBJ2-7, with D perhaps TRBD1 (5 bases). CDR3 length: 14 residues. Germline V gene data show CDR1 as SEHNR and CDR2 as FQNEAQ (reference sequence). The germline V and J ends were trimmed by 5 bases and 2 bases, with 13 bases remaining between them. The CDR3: CASSPQGRAYEQYF. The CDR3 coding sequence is TGTGCCAGCAGCCCCCAGGGCAGGGCCTACGAGCAGTACTTC.

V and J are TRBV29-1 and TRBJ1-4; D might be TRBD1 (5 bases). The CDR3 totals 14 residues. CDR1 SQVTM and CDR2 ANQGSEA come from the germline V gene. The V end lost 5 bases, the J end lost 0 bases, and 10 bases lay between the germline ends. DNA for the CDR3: TGCAGCGTTCGGGCAGGGTCAACTAATGAAAAACTGTTTTTT. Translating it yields CSVRAGSTNEKLFF. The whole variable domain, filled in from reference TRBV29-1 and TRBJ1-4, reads SAVISQKPSRDICQRGTSLTIQCQVDSQVTMMFWYRQQPGQSLTLIATANQGSEATYESGFVIDKFPISRPNLTFSTLTVSNMSPEDSSIYLCSVRAGSTNEKLFFGSGTQLSVL.

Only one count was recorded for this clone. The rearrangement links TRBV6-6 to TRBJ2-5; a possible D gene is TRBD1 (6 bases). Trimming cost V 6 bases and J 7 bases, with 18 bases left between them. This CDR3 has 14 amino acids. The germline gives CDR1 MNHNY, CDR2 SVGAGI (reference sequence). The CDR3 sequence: CASSPTQGSGTQYF. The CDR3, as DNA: TGTGCCAGCAGCCCAACCCAGGGGTCGGGGACCCAGTACTTC.

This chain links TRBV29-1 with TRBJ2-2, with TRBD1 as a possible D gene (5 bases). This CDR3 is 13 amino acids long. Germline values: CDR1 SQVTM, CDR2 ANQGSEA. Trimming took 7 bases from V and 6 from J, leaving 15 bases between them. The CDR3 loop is CSAVWGAAGELFF. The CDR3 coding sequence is TGCAGCGCCGTGTGGGGCGCCGCCGGGGAGCTGTTTTTT.

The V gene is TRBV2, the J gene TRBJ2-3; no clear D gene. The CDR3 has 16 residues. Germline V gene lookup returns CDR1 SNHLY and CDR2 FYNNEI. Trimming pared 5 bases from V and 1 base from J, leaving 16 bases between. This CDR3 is CASSPGSRTGTDTQYF. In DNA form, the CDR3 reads TGTGCCAGCAGTCCCGGTAGCCGGACGGGCACAGATACGCAGTATTTT.

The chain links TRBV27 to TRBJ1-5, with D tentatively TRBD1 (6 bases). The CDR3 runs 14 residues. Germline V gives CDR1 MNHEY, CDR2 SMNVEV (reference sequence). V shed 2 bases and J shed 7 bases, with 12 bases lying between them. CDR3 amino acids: CASSLMRGEQPQHF. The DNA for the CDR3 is TGTGCCAGCAGTTTAATGAGGGGGGAACAGCCCCAGCATTTT.

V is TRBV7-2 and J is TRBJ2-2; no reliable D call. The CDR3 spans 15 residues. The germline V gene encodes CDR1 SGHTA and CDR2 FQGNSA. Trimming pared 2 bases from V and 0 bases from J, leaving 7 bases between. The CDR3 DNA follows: TGTGCCAGCAGCTTAAGTCAGGCGAACACCGGGGAGCTGTTTTTT. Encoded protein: CASSLSQANTGELFF. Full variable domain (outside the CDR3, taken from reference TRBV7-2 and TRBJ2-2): GAGVSQSPSNKVTEKGKDVELRCDPISGHTALYWYRQSLGQGLEFLIYFQGNSAPDKSGLPSDRFSAERTGGSVSTLTIQRTQQEDSAVYLCASSLSQANTGELFFGEGSRLTVL.

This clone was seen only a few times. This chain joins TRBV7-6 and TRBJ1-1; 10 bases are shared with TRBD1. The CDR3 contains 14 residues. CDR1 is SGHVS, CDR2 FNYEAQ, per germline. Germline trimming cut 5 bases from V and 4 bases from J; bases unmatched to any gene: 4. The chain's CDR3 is CASSTGQGITEAFF. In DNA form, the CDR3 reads TGTGCCAGCAGCACGGGACAGGGGATCACTGAAGCTTTCTTT.

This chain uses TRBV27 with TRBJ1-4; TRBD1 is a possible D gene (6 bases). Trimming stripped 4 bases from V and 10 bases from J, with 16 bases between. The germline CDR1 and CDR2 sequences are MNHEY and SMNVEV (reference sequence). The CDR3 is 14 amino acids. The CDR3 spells CASSSHTTTGKLFF. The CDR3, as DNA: TGTGCCAGCAGTTCCCACACTACGACAGGAAAACTGTTTTTT.

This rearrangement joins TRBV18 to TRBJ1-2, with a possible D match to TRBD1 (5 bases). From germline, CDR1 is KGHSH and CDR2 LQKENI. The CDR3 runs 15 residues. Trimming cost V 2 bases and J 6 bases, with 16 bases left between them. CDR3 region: CASSPEQAVTHGYTF. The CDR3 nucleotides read TGTGCCAGCTCACCAGAACAGGCGGTAACGCATGGCTACACCTTC.

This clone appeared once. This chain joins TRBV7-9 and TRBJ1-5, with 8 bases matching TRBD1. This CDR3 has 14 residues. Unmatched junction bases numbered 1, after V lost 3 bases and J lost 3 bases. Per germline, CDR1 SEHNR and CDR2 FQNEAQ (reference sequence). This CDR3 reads CASSFQGANQPQHF. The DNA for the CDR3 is TGTGCCAGCAGCTTTCAGGGGGCCAATCAGCCCCAGCATTTT.

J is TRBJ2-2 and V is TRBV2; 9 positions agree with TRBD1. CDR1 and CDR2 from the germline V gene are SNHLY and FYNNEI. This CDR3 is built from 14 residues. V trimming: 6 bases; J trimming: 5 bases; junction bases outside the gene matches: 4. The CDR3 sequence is CASSRDRDTGELFF. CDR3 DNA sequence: TGTGCCAGCAGCCGGGACAGGGATACCGGGGAGCTGTTTTTT.

In DNA, the CDR3 is TGCGCCAGCAGCCAAGAGAAGTTCAGGGGGCTTGGGGCCAACGTCCTGACTTTC. It encodes CASSQEKFRGLGANVLTF. V usage is TRBV4-1 and J usage is TRBJ2-6, with 8 bases identical to TRBD1. Germline CDR1 is MGHRA and CDR2 is YSYEKL. Germline trimming cut 0 bases from V and 3 bases from J; bases unmatched to any gene: 7. The CDR3 has 18 amino acids.

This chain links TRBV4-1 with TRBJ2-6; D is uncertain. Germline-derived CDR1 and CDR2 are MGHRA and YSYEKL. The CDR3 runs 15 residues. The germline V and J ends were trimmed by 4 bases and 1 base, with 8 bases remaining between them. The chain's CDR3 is CASSPWASGANVLTF. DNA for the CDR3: TGCGCCAGCAGCCCATGGGCATCTGGGGCCAACGTCCTGACTTTC.

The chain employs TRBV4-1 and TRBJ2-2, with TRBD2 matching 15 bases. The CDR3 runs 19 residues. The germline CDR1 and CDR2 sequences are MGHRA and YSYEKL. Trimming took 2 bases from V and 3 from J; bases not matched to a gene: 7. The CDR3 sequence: CASSQMGTSGGRDTGELFF. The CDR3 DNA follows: TGCGCCAGCAGCCAAATGGGGACTAGCGGGGGGCGGGACACCGGGGAGCTGTTTTTT.

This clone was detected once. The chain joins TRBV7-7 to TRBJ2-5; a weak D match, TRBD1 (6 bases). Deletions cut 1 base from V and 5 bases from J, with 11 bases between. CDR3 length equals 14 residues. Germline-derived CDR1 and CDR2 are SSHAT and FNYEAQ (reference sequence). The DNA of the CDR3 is TGTGCCAGCAGCTTAGACAGGGTCGGGGAGACCCAGTACTTC. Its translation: CASSLDRVGETQYF.

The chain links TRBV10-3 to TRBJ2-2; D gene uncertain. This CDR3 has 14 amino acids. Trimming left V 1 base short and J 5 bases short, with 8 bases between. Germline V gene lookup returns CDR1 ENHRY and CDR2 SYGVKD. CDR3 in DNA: TGTGCCATCAGTGAGTTGGAGAAAACCGGGGAGCTGTTTTTT. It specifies CAISELEKTGELFF.

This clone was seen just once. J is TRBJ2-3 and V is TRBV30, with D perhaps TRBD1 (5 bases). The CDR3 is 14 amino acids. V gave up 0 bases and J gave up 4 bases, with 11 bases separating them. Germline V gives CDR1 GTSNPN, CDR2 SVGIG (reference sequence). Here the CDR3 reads CAWSVRVGPDTQYF. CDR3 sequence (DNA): TGTGCCTGGAGTGTACGTGTGGGGCCAGATACGCAGTATTTT.

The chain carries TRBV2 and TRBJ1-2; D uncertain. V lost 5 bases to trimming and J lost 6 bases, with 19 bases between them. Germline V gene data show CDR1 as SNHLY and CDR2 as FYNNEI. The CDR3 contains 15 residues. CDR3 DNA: TGTGCCAGCAGTCTGAAACGCGAGAATTTGGATGGCTACACCTTC. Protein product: CASSLKRENLDGYTF.

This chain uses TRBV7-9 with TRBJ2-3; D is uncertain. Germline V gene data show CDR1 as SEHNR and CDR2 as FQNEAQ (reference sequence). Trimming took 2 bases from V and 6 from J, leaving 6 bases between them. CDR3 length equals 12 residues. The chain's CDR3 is CASSLLYDTQYF. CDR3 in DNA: TGTGCCAGCAGCTTACTATACGATACGCAGTATTTT.

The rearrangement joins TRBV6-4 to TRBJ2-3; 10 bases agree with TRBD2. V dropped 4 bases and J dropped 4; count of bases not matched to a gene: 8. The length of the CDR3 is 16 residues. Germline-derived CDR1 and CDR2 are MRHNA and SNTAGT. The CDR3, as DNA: TGTGCCAGCAGTGCCCTCAGCGGGGGGGCCCCAGATACGCAGTATTTT. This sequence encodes CASSALSGGAPDTQYF.